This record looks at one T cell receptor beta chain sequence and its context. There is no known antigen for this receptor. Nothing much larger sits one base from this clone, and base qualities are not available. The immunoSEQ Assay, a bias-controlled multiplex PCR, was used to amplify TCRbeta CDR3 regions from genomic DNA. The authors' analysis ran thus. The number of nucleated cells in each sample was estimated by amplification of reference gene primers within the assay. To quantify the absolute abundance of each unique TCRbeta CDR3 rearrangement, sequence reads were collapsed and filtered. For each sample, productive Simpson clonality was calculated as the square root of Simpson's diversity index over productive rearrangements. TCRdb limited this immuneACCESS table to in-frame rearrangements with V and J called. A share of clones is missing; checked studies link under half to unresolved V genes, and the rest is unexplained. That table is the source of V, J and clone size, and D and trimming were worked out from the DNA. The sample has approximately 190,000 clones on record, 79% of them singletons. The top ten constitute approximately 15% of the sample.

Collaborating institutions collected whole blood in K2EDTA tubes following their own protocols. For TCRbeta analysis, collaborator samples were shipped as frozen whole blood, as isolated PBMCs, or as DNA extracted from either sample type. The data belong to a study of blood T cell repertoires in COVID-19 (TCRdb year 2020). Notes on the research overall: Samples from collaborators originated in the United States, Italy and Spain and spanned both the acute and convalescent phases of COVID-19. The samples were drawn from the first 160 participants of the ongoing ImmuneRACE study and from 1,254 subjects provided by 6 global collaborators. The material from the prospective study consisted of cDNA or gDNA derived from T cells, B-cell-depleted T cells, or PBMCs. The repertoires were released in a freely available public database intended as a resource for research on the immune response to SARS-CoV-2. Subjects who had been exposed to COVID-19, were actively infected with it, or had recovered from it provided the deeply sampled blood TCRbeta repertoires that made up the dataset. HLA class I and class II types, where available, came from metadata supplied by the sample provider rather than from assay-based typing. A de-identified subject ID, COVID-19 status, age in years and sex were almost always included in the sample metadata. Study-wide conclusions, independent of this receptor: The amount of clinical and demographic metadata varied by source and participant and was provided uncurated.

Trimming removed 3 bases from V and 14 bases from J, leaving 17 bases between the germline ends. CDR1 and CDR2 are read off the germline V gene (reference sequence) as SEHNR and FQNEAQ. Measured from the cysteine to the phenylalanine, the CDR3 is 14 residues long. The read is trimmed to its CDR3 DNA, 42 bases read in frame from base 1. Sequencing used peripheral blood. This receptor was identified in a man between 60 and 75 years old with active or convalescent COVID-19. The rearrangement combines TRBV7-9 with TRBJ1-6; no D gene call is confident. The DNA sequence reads TGTGCCAGCAGCTTCGACTTAGTTTCGCGGACCCTCCACTTT. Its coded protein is CASSFDLVSRTLHF.